The clone carrying this TCR beta chain has at least ten counts. Indicated time point: longitudinal time-point 2. CDR1 and CDR2 from the germline V gene are SGHVS and FQNEAQ. Trimming took off 1 base at V and 0 bases at J, with 11 bases between the two ends. The CDR3 runs 16 residues. This specimen comes from a study of neurological immune-mediated disorders. TCRdb used MiXCR to reprocess the 5' RACE reads, holding one entry per CDR3 protein. The sample has over 75,000 distinct CDR3 sequences, almost 6% seen once. The specimen sequenced was PBMCs. J is TRBJ2-3 and V is TRBV7-8; perhaps TRBD2 as D (6 bases). This TCR came from a woman in her sixties with multiple sclerosis. The CDR3 region is CASSLVPGVSTDTQYF. The CDR3 DNA is TGTGCCAGCAGCTTAGTGCCGGGGGTGAGCACAGATACGCAGTATTTT.